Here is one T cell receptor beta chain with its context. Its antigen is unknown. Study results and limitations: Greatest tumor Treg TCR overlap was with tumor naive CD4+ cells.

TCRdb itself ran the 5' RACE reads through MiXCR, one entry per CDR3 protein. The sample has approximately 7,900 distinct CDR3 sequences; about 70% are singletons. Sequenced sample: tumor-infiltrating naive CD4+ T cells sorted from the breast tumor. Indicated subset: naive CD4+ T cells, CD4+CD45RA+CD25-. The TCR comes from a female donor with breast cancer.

The CDR3: CAVGKGVGELFF. In nucleotides, the CDR3 is TGTGCCGTGGGCAAGGGGGTCGGGGAGCTGTTTTTT. The rearrangement links TRBV6-6 to TRBJ2-2; TRBD1 might be the D (6 bases). The CDR3 spans 12 residues. Germline CDR1 is MNHNY and CDR2 is SVGAGI (reference sequence). Between the trimmed V and J ends, which lost 11 bases and 7 bases, there was a span of 14 bases.